The 5 T cell receptor beta chains reported below all come from one sample, sequenced in a study of cytomegalovirus exposure and HLA in healthy donors. In the PCR, 60 Vbeta and 13 Jbeta primers were used. The assay was immunoSEQ multiplex PCR, and TCRdb's table has in-frame clones only and misses some. In the table there are approximately 130,000 clones, roughly 88% of which are singletons. Sequences were obtained from PBMCs. The receptors shown here come from a boy aged 5-17 years in good health and CMV-seronegative.

This rearrangement joins TRBV10-3 to TRBJ1-2; 8 nucleotides align to TRBD1. Germline loops: CDR1 ENHRY, CDR2 SYGVKD. This CDR3 contains 14 residues. Trimming removed 5 bases from V and 3 bases from J; junction bases left unmatched: 5. CDR3: CAISNRDRHYGYTF. The CDR3 nucleotides are TGTGCCATCAGTAACCGGGACAGGCACTATGGCTACACCTTC.

The V and J genes are TRBV5-1 and TRBJ2-3, with 8 bases fitting TRBD2. Trimming cost V 5 bases and J 0 bases; bases outside gene matches: 8. This CDR3 is built from 16 residues. Germline CDR1 is SGHRS and CDR2 is YFSETQ. In DNA, the CDR3 is TGCGCCAGCAGTCCTCCCGGGACTAGTAGCACAGATACGCAGTATTTT. Translating gives CASSPPGTSSTDTQYF.

The chain combines TRBV5-1 with TRBJ2-3; D gene uncertain. CDR3 size: 13 residues. V was shortened by 4 bases and J by 0 bases, with 6 bases between the two germline ends. The V gene's germline CDR1 is SGHRS and CDR2 YFSETQ. Written as DNA, the CDR3 is TGCGCCAGCAGCCCCACTAGCACAGATACGCAGTATTTT. Amino acids: CASSPTSTDTQYF.

The chain links TRBV5-1 to TRBJ2-6; 9 positions agree with TRBD2. The junction had 20 bases not matched to a gene; V was cut back by 7 bases and J by 0 bases. Looked up from germline, CDR1 is SGHRS and CDR2 is YFSETQ. This CDR3 comprises 21 residues. CDR3 nucleotide sequence: TGCGCCAGCGCTCCCTTGCGGGAGGGCCTTATTTCCGCCTCTGGGGCCAACGTCCTGACTTTC. This codes for CASAPLREGLISASGANVLTF.

V and J are TRBV28 and TRBJ2-1; no clear D. Germline V gene lookup returns CDR1 MDHEN and CDR2 SYDVKM. Trimming stripped 5 bases from V and 4 bases from J, with 9 bases between. This CDR3 contains 13 residues. The CDR3 region is CASSTNSYNEQFF. CDR3 in DNA: TGTGCCAGCAGTACGAACAGTTACAATGAGCAGTTCTTC.